Following are 13 T cell receptor beta chains from one sample sequenced in a study of T cells in localized non-small cell lung cancer. TCRdb's copy holds only in-frame clones and misses some; the assay was immunoSEQ multiplex PCR. The sample records tens of thousands of clones, roughly three quarters being singletons. Material: peripheral blood, obtained before any cancer treatment. These receptors were obtained from a male donor aged 60 or over with stage II squamous cell lung carcinoma.

This chain joins TRBV5-1 and TRBJ2-3; D gene uncertain. V lost 0 bases to trimming and J lost 0 bases, with 8 bases between them. The CDR3 is made up of 15 amino acids. The germline gives CDR1 SGHRS, CDR2 YFSETQ. CDR3 nucleotide sequence: TGCGCCAGCAGCTTGGCGGCGACTAGCACAGATACGCAGTATTTT. It codes for CASSLAATSTDTQYF.

The gene calls are TRBV9 and TRBJ2-3; the match to TRBD1 covers 10 bases. Germline V CDR1 and CDR2: SGDLS, YYNGEE. V shed 4 bases, J shed 6 bases, and the junction held 8 bases outside the gene matches. The CDR3 has 15 residues. The CDR3 DNA reads as TGTGCCAGCAGCTCCCGACAGGGGGCGCCTGATACGCAGTATTTT. It yields the protein CASSSRQGAPDTQYF.

The gene calls are TRBV7-2 and TRBJ2-1; 8 nucleotides align to TRBD2. The germline V gene has CDR1 SGHTA and CDR2 FQGNSA. This CDR3 has 16 residues. V gave up 5 bases and J gave up 6 bases; unmatched junction bases: 12. The CDR3 DNA reads as TGTGCCAGCAGCCTTTGGACTAGCTCGGGGGCCAATGAGCAGTTCTTC. It translates to CASSLWTSSGANEQFF.

This clone was counted a few times. This chain joins TRBV2 and TRBJ2-3; 12 bases agree with TRBD2. In germline, CDR1 is SNHLY, CDR2 FYNNEI. The junction had 1 base not matched to a gene; V was cut back by 4 bases and J by 2 bases. CDR3 length: 15 amino acids. The CDR3 here is CASSGLAGDTDTQYF. The DNA for the CDR3 is TGTGCCAGCAGTGGACTAGCGGGGGACACAGATACGCAGTATTTT.

J is TRBJ2-7 and V is TRBV29-1; the D gene is possibly TRBD1 (5 bases). Trimming shortened V by 4 bases and J by 2 bases, and 12 bases separated the two germline ends. Germline-derived CDR1 and CDR2 are SQVTM and ANQGSEA. CDR3 length: 13 residues. The CDR3 region is CSVGTTVAYEQYF. The CDR3 coding sequence is TGCAGCGTTGGGACGACAGTTGCCTACGAGCAGTACTTC.

This rearrangement joins TRBV9 to TRBJ2-1; the D gene is possibly TRBD2 (5 bases). CDR1 SGDLS and CDR2 YYNGEE come from the germline V gene. This CDR3 is 16 amino acids long. The germline V and J ends were trimmed by 3 bases and 0 bases, with 13 bases remaining between them. CDR3 bases: TGTGCCAGCAGCGAACTAGTCCCCTCCTCCTACAATGAGCAGTTCTTC. It is translated as CASSELVPSSYNEQFF. The complete variable domain, with remaining parts taken from reference TRBV9 and TRBJ2-1, reads DSGVTQTPKHLITATGQRVTLRCSPRSGDLSVYWYQQSLDQGLQFLIQYYNGEERAKGNILERFSAQQFPDLHSELNLSSLELGDSALYFCASSELVPSSYNEQFFGPGTRLTVL.

This clone was detected only once. The chain uses TRBV19 and TRBJ1-1; D perhaps matches TRBD1 (6 bases). This CDR3 region has 15 residues. The germline V and J ends were trimmed by 7 bases and 1 base, with 16 bases remaining between them. Germline values: CDR1 LNHDA, CDR2 SQIVND (reference sequence). The CDR3 DNA reads as TGTGCCAGTAATGAGGACAGACGTAGGAACACTGAAGCTTTCTTT. This gives the protein CASNEDRRRNTEAFF. The variable domain in full, with the rest retrieved from reference TRBV19 and TRBJ1-1, is DGGITQSPKYLFRKEGQNVTLSCEQNLNHDAMYWYRQDPGQGLRLIYYSQIVNDFQKGDIAEGYSVSREKKESFPLTVTSAQKNPTAFYLCASNEDRRRNTEAFFGQGTRLTVV.

This clone was observed many times. The chain carries TRBV6-5 and TRBJ1-1; D perhaps matches TRBD1 (6 bases). Trimming left V 6 bases short and J 5 bases short, with 13 bases between. In germline, CDR1 is MNHEY, CDR2 SVGAGI. The CDR3 runs 13 residues. The CDR3 region is CASRPRGGTEAFF. CDR3 coding DNA: TGTGCCAGCAGACCCAGGGGTGGAACTGAAGCTTTCTTT.

This chain joins TRBV30 and TRBJ2-5; TRBD2 agrees at 7 bases. The germline V gene has CDR1 GTSNPN and CDR2 SVGIG (reference sequence). This CDR3 contains 13 residues. Trimming at V came to 2 bases and at J to 1 base, leaving 1 base not matched to a gene. In DNA form, the CDR3 reads TGTGCCTGGAGTAGACTAGCCCAAGAGACCCAGTACTTC. Amino acid sequence: CAWSRLAQETQYF.

The CDR3 bases are TGTGCCAGCAGCTCCCACCCCCGGGACCAGAACACCGGGGAGCTGTTTTTT. Protein product: CASSSHPRDQNTGELFF. The genes are TRBV7-6 and TRBJ2-2; the D gene could be TRBD1 or TRBD2 (5 bases each). The germline V gene encodes CDR1 SGHVS and CDR2 FNYEAQ. Trimming left V 4 bases short and J 1 base short, with 16 bases between. CDR3 length: 17 amino acids.

This clone is termed medium-sized. This chain links TRBV7-9 with TRBJ1-2; no firm D call. The V end was cut by 5 bases, the J end by 7 bases, with 11 bases between. CDR1 is SEHNR and CDR2 is FQNEAQ in the germline V gene (reference sequence). This CDR3 comprises 12 residues. CDR3 sequence reads: CASSPQSAGYTF. CDR3 nucleotide sequence: TGTGCCAGCAGCCCCCAATCCGCTGGCTACACCTTC.

This chain connects TRBV21-1 to TRBJ1-1; TRBD1 is the table's D call, not checked against the DNA. TRBV21-1 is reported as a pseudogene. This CDR3 has 14 amino acids. The CDR3 coding sequence is TGTGCCAGCAGTTCGACAGGGGTGAACACTGAAGCTTTCTTT. Residues: CASSSTGVNTEAFF.

V and J are TRBV30 and TRBJ1-6; no reliable D call. Trimming shortened V by 0 bases and J by 6 bases, and 6 bases separated the two germline ends. The CDR3 extends over 13 amino acids. Germline V lookup: CDR1 GTSNPN, CDR2 SVGIG (reference sequence). CDR3 in DNA: TGTGCCTGGAGTGTACCCGGTAATTCACCCCTCCACTTT. It specifies CAWSVPGNSPLHF. Supplemented by reference TRBV30 and TRBJ1-6, the full variable domain reads SQTIHQWPATLVQPVGSPLSLECTVEGTSNPNLYWYRQAAGRGLQLLFYSVGIGQISSEVPQNLSASRPQDRQFILSSKKLLLSDSGFYLCAWSVPGNSPLHFGNGTRLTVT.